What follows is one TCR beta chain and its context. Its antigen remains unidentified. The data originate from a study of CXCR3-negative and CXCR3-positive naive CD8 T cells. UMI-labeled 5' RACE yielded the TRB cDNA libraries. Using the 5' RACE reads, TCRdb records one entry per CDR3 protein without DNA. The table for this sample gives roughly 89,000 distinct CDR3 sequences. Naivety in CD8+ T cells corresponded to a CD45RO-CCR7+CD27+CD95- phenotype. The length of the CDR3 is 16 residues. The germline V gene encodes CDR1 MNHNY and CDR2 SVGAGI (reference sequence). Study observations and caveats: The TRB CDR3s that CXCR3-positive naive cells carried were more hydrophobic than those of CXCR3-negative naive cells.

The rearrangement links TRBV6-6 to TRBJ2-2; TCRdb gives TRBD2 as the D gene, but with no DNA this cannot be confirmed. The receptor was derived from a human donor in good health. Some clones in this sample may be carry-over from other donors' samples. The sequenced sample was naive CXCR3- CD8+ T cells from blood. Specified subset: CD45RO-CCR7+CD27+CD95- naive CD8+ T cells lacking CXCR3 (TNR3-). The CDR3: CASSYSPSGGAGELFF.